One T cell receptor beta chain is described in this entry. The antigen is undetermined. The sample originates from a study of Graves' ophthalmopathy and Graves' hyperthyroidism. Overall study findings and caveats: Sensitivity reached 85% to 90% and specificity about 81% for a 13-signature model separating ophthalmopathy from stable hyperthyroidism. Among thyroid clonotypes expanded above 0.001 frequency, most also appeared in blood.

RNA transcripts served as template for amplifying TCR beta CDR3 sequences. HTBI primers served in a first-round RT-PCR, which a second-round multiplex PCR followed. TCRdb reprocessed the multiplex PCR reads with MiXCR, giving one entry per CDR3 protein. The sample records about 1.1 million distinct CDR3 sequences, less than 45% being singletons. Sample: peripheral blood or thyroid tissue (not recorded which). This sequence originates from an adult man with Graves' hyperthyroidism.

The CDR3 DNA sequence: TGTGCCAGCAGCCCAGGTGAAGGGGCCGCCCAGTACTTC. It codes for CASSPGEGAAQYF. The rearrangement joins TRBV11-2 to TRBJ2-5; maybe TRBD1 (5 bases). Trimming shortened V by 5 bases and J by 9 bases, and 16 bases separated the two germline ends. This CDR3 is 13 amino acids long. Germline V lookup: CDR1 SGHAT, CDR2 FQNNGV.